Reported below is one T cell receptor (beta chain). Antigen specificity is unknown. TCRdb keeps only in-frame clones here, not all; method: immunoSEQ multiplex PCR. Of 100,000 or so clones detected, more than 75% appear once; the ten largest clones hold roughly 4.2%. The sample belongs to a study of T cell responses to AZD1222 COVID-19 vaccine. Notes on the study in general: Only after the peak T cell response were repertoires sampled. Females made up more of the donors, who were largely white British, and clonal diversity may have come out too low. Baseline serostatus was positive in only six AZD1222 recipients.

Trimming took off 2 bases at V and 8 bases at J, with 15 bases between the two ends. Germline values: CDR1 SGHTA, CDR2 FQGNSA. The CDR3 sequence is 14 residues long. This clonotype was obtained from an adult in good health. Specimen: peripheral blood, collected on day 0 of MenACWY control vaccination. The chain links TRBV7-2 to TRBJ1-2; perhaps TRBD1 as D (6 bases). CDR3 DNA: TGTGCCAGCAGCTTAACGGCAGGGGAGTACGGCTACACCTTC. Protein product: CASSLTAGEYGYTF.